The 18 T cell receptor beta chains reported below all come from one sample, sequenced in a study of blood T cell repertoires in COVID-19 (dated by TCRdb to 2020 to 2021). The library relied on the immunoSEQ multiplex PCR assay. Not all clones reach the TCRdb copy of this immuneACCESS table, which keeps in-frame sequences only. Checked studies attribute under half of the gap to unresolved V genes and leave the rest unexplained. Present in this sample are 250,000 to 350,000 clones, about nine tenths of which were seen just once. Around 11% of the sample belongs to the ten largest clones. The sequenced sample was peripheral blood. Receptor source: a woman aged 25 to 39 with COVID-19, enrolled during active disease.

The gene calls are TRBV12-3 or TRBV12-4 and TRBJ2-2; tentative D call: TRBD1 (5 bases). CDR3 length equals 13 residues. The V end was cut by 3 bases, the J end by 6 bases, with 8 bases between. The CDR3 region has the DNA TGTGCCAGCAGTTTTAGGGGTGCCGGGGAGCTGTTTTTT. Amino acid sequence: CASSFRGAGELFF.

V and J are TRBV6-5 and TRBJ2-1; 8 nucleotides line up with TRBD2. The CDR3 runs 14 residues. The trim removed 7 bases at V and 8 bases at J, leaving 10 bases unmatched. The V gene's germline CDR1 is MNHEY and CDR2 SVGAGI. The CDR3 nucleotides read TGTGCCAGCACCCCGTCGGGAGGGCAGGATGAGCAGTTCTTC. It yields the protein CASTPSGGQDEQFF.

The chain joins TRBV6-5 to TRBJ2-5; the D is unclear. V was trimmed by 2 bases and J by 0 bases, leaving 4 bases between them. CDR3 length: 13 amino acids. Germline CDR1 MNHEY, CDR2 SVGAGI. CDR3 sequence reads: CASSYRDQETQYF. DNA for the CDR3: TGTGCCAGCAGTTACCGGGACCAAGAGACCCAGTACTTC.

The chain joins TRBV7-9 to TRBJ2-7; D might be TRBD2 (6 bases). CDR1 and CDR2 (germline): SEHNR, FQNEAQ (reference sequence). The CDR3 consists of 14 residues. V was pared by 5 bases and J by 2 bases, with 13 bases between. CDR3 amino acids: CASSPYGRPYEQYF. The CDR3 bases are TGTGCCAGCAGCCCCTATGGGAGGCCCTACGAGCAGTACTTC.

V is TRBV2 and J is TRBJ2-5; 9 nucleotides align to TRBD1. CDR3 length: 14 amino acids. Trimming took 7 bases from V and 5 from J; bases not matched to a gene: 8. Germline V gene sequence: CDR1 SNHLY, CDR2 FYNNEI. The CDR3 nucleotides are TGTGCCAGCAACCCCGGGACAGGGATGGAGACCCAGTACTTC. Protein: CASNPGTGMETQYF.

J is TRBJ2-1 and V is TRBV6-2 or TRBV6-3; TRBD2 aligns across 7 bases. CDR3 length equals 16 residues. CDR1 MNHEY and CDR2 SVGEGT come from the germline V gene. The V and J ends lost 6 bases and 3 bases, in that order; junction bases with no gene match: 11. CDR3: CASSHTTGTIYNEQFF. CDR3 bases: TGTGCCAGCAGCCACACTACCGGGACTATCTACAATGAGCAGTTCTTC.

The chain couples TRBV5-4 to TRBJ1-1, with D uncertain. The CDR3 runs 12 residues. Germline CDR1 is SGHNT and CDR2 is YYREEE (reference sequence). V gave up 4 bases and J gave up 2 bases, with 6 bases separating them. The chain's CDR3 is CASSNINTEAFF. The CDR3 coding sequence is TGTGCCAGCAGCAATATAAACACTGAAGCTTTCTTT.

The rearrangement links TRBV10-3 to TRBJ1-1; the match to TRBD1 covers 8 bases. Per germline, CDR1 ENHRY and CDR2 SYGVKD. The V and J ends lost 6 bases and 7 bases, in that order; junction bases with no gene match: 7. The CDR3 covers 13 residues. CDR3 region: CAISGQGNGEAFF. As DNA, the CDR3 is TGTGCCATCAGCGGACAGGGTAATGGTGAAGCTTTCTTT.

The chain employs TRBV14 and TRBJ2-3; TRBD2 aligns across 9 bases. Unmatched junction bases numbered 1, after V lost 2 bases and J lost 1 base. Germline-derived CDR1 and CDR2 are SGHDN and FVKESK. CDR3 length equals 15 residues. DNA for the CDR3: TGTGCCAGCAGCCAACGACTAGCGGGCACAGATACGCAGTATTTT. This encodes CASSQRLAGTDTQYF.

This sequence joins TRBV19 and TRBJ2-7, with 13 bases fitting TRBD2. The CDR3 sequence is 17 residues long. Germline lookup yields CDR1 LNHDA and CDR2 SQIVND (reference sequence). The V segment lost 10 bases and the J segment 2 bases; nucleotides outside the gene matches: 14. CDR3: CATTSPGLAGRTYEQYF. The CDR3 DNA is TGTGCCACAACTTCTCCGGGACTAGCGGGACGGACCTACGAGCAGTACTTC.

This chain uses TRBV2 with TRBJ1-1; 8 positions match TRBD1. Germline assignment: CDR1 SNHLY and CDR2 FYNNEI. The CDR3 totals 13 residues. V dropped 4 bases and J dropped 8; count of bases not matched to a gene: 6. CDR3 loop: CASSGVDRAEAFF. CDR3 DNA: TGTGCCAGCAGTGGGGTGGACAGGGCCGAAGCTTTCTTT.

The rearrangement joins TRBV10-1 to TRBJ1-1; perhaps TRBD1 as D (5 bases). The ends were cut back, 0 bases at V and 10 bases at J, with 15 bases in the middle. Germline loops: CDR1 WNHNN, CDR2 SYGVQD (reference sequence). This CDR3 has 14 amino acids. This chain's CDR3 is CASSESPGTRGAFF. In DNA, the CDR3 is TGCGCCAGCAGTGAGTCGCCAGGGACGCGGGGAGCTTTCTTT.

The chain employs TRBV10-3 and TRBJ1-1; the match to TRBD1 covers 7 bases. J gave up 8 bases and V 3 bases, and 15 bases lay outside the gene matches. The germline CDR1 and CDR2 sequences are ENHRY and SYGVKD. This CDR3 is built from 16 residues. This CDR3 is CAISEHRPQGVSEAFF. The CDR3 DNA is TGTGCCATCAGTGAACATCGGCCCCAGGGGGTATCCGAAGCTTTCTTT.

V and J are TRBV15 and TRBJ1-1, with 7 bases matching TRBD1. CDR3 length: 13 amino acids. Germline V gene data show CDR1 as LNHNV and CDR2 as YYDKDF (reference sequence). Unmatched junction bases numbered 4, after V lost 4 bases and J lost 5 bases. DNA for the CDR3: TGTGCCACCAGCACCGACAGGGTAACTGAAGCTTTCTTT. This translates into CATSTDRVTEAFF.

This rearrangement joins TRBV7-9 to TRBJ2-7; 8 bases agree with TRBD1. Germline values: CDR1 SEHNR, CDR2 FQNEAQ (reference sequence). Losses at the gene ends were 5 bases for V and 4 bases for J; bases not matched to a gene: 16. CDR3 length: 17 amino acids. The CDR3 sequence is CASSPQAGGRVSYEQYF. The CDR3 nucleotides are TGTGCCAGCAGCCCCCAGGCAGGGGGCCGAGTTTCATACGAGCAGTACTTC.

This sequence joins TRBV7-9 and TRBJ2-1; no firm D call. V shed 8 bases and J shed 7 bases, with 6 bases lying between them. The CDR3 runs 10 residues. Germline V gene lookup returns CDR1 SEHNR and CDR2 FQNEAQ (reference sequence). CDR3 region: CASGRNEQFF. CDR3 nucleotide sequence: TGTGCCAGCGGTCGGAATGAGCAGTTCTTC. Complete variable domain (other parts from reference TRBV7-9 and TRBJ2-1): DTGVSQNPRHKITKRGQNVTFRCDPISEHNRLYWYRQTLGQGPEFLTYFQNEAQLEKSRLLSDRFSAERPKGSFSTLEIQRTEQGDSAMYLCASGRNEQFFGPGTRLTVL.

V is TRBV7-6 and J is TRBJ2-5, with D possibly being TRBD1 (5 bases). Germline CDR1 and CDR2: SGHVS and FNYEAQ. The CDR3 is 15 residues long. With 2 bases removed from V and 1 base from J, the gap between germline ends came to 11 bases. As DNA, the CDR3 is TGTGCCAGCAGCTTATGGCCAGGGCTCCAAGAGACCCAGTACTTC. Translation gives CASSLWPGLQETQYF.

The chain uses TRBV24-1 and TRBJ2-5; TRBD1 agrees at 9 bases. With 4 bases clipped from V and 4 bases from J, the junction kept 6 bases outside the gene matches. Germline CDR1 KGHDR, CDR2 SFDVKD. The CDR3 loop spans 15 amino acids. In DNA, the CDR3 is TGTGCCACCAGTGACAGACAGACAGGGGGAGAGACCCAGTACTTC. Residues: CATSDRQTGGETQYF.